This section outlines one TCR beta chain sequence together with its context. Germline V gene sequence: CDR1 DFQATT, CDR2 SNEGSKA (reference sequence). This CDR3 has 16 residues. V was pared by 4 bases and J by 2 bases, with 7 bases of the junction left unmatched. This sample stems from a study of patients and donors after allogeneic stem cell transplantation. From the RT-PCR reads, TCRdb called clonotypes with MiXCR, one entry per CDR3 protein. This table has 400,000 to 500,000 distinct CDR3 sequences, 15% to 20% appearing once. The sample taken for sequencing was blood, either unsorted or a sorted T cell fraction (not recorded which). The chain combines TRBV20-1 with TRBJ1-5; 11 bases line up with TRBD1. The receptor was derived from a human donor who was either an allogeneic HSCT recipient or a stem cell or donor lymphocyte infusion donor (not recorded which). It is not recorded whose cells these are; they may come from a transplant donor. The CDR3 loop reads CSAIPPGQGGNQPQHF. CDR3 coding DNA: TGCAGTGCTATCCCGCCGGGACAGGGGGGCAATCAGCCCCAGCATTTT.